The clone carrying this T cell receptor (beta chain) was seen many times. This sample stems from a study of T-cell reconstitution after alpha-beta-depleted transplantation in children. The authors prepared the TCRbeta library with unique molecular identifiers. TCRdb used MiXCR to reprocess the PCR reads, holding one entry per CDR3 protein. This table holds roughly 500,000 distinct CDR3 sequences, roughly an eighth found once. This CDR3 is built from 12 residues. The germline V gene encodes CDR1 MNHEY and CDR2 SVGAGI. V trimming: 5 bases; J trimming: 9 bases; junction bases outside the gene matches: 4.

This TCR was recovered from a human donor who donated a stem cell graft to a child with combined immunodeficiency. Sequenced here: PBMCs from the stem cell graft donor, sampled from the stem cell graft. V gene TRBV6-5 combines with J gene TRBJ2-7; 10 bases fit TRBD1. CDR3 sequence (DNA): TGTGCCAGCAGTCCGGGACAGGGGCGGCAGTACTTC. Amino acids: CASSPGQGRQYF.